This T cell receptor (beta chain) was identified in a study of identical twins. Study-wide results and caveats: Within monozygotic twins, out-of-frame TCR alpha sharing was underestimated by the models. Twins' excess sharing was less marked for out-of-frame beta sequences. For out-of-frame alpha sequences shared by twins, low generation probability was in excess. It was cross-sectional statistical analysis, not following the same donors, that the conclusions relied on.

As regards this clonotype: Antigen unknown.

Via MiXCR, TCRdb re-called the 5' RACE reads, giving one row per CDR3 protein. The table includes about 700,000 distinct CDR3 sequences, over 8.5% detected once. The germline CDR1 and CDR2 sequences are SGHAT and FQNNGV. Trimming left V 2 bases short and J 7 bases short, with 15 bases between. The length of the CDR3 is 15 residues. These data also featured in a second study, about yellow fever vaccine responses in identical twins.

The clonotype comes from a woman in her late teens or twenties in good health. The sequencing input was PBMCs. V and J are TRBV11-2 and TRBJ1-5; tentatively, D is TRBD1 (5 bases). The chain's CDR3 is CASSLSVGARQPQHF. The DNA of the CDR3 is TGTGCCAGCAGCTTATCGGTAGGGGCGAGGCAGCCCCAGCATTTT.